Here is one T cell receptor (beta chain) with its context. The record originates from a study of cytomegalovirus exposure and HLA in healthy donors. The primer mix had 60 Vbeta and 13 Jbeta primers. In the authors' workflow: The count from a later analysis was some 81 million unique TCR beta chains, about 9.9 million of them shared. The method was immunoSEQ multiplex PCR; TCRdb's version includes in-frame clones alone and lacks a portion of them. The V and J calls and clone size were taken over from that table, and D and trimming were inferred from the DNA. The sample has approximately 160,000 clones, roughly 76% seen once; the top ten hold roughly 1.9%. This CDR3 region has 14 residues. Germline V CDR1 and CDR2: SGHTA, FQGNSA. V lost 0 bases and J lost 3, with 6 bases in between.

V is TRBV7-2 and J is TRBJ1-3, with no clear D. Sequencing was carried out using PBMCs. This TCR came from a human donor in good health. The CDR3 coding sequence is TGTGCCAGCAGCTTAGCAGGAGGTGGAAACACCATATATTTT. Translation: CASSLAGGGNTIYF.